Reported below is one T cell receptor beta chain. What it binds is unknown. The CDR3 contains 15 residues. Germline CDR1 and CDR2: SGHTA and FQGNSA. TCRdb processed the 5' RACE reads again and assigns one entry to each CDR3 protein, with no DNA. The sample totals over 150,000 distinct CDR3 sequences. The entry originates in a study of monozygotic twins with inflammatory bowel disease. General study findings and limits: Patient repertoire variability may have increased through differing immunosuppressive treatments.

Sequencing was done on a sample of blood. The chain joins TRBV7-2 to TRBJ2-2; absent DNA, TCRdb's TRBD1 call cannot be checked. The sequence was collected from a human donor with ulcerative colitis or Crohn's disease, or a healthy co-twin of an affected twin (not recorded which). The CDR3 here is CASSLRQGSTGELFF.